The 14 T cell receptor beta chains presented below share a single source sample, sequenced in a study of OX40 agonist ivuxolimab in advanced cancers. TCRdb's table, derived via immunoSEQ multiplex PCR, lists solely in-frame clones and lacks some. This table has approximately 11,000 clones, approximately 89% appearing once. This specimen consisted of CD4+ or CD8+ T cells sorted from blood, obtained in a trial of the OX40 agonist ivuxolimab. These TCRs come from an adult with an advanced solid tumor such as melanoma, head and neck, liver or kidney cancer.

The chain combines TRBV30 with TRBJ1-2, with unresolved D. Germline V gene sequence: CDR1 GTSNPN, CDR2 SVGIG (reference sequence). The CDR3 sequence is 12 residues long. Trimming removed 0 bases from V and 8 bases from J, with 10 bases in between. The CDR3, as DNA: TGTGCCTGGAGTGTAGATGGGTGGGGCTACACCTTC. Its translation is CAWSVDGWGYTF. The whole variable domain, remainder taken from reference TRBV30 and TRBJ1-2, is SQTIHQWPATLVQPVGSPLSLECTVEGTSNPNLYWYRQAAGRGLQLLFYSVGIGQISSEVPQNLSASRPQDRQFILSSKKLLLSDSGFYLCAWSVDGWGYTFGSGTRLTVV.

This chain uses TRBV28 with TRBJ2-1, with TRBD1 as a possible D gene (6 bases). V was clipped by 6 bases and J by 3 bases, with 15 bases between them. Germline lookup yields CDR1 MDHEN and CDR2 SYDVKM. CDR3 length: 15 amino acids. As DNA, the CDR3 is TGTGCCAGCAGCTCGACAGGACCCCTCTACAATGAGCAGTTCTTC. It translates to CASSSTGPLYNEQFF.

In its sample, this clone was seen a few times. The chain couples TRBV28 to TRBJ2-5, with TRBD2 matching over 13 bases. CDR1 and CDR2 (germline): MDHEN, SYDVKM. The junction had 6 bases not matched to a gene; V was cut back by 5 bases and J by 6 bases. The CDR3 is 15 residues long. CDR3 coding DNA: TGTGCCAGCAGTGCCGGGACTAGCGGGAAGAAGACCCAGTACTTC. Translating it yields CASSAGTSGKKTQYF.

The chain has TRBV28 and TRBJ2-7; 7 nucleotides match TRBD1. Germline CDR1 is MDHEN and CDR2 is SYDVKM. Trimming at V came to 5 bases and at J to 3 bases, leaving 10 bases not matched to a gene. The CDR3 spans 15 residues. Here the CDR3 DNA reads TGTGCCAGCAGTCCGAAACCGGGACAGCTCTACGAGCAGTACTTC. Translated: CASSPKPGQLYEQYF.

The chain has TRBV7-3 and TRBJ2-3, with D uncertain. Germline V CDR1 and CDR2: SGHTA, FQGTGA. V was cut by 5 bases and J by 2 bases, with 8 bases left in between. The CDR3 length is 13 residues. CDR3 DNA: TGTGCCAGCAGCACCATAACCACAGATACGCAGTATTTT. It encodes CASSTITTDTQYF. The full variable domain, rest sourced from reference TRBV7-3 and TRBJ2-3, is GAGVSQTPSNKVTEKGKYVELRCDPISGHTALYWYRQSLGQGPEFLIYFQGTGAADDSGLPNDRFFAVRPEGSVSTLKIQRTERGDSAVYLCASSTITTDTQYFGPGTRLTVL.

The chain uses TRBV11-2 and TRBJ2-5; the match to TRBD2 covers 8 bases. With V trimmed by 6 bases and J by 5 bases, 8 bases remained unmatched. There are 14 residues in the CDR3. CDR1 and CDR2 from the germline V gene are SGHAT and FQNNGV. The CDR3 nucleotides are TGTGCCAGCAGATCCGGGACTAGGATGGAGACCCAGTACTTC. It specifies CASRSGTRMETQYF.

The chain couples TRBV29-1 to TRBJ2-1; no firm D call. The germline V gene encodes CDR1 SQVTM and CDR2 ANQGSEA. Trimming removed 7 bases at V and 8 bases at J, with 21 bases between. The CDR3 contains 14 residues. The chain's CDR3 is CSAVSRALSDEQFF. The CDR3 DNA is TGCAGCGCCGTTAGTAGGGCCCTCTCCGATGAGCAGTTCTTC.

The J gene is TRBJ1-5, the V gene TRBV7-8; D gene ambiguous. The germline V and J ends were trimmed by 2 bases and 6 bases, with 20 bases remaining between them. This CDR3 has 17 residues. CDR1 and CDR2 (germline): SGHVS, FQNEAQ. CDR3 DNA: TGTGCCAGCAGCTTACCCGGATCGACGGTGGTAGGTCAGCCCCAGCATTTT. It specifies CASSLPGSTVVGQPQHF.

This chain joins TRBV19 and TRBJ1-3, with D possibly being TRBD1 (5 bases). V lost 3 bases to trimming and J lost 2 bases, with 17 bases between them. CDR1 and CDR2 (germline): LNHDA, SQIVND (reference sequence). This CDR3 region has 17 residues. The CDR3 nucleotides are TGTGCCAGTAGTATGGGACCGCTAACCTTTGCTGGAAACACCATATATTTT. It yields the protein CASSMGPLTFAGNTIYF.

This clone was found once. The rearrangement joins TRBV19 to TRBJ1-5; D ambiguous. CDR3 size: 13 residues. Germline V gene data show CDR1 as LNHDA and CDR2 as SQIVND (reference sequence). V was shortened by 5 bases and J by 3 bases, with 8 bases between the two germline ends. As DNA, the CDR3 is TGTGCCAGTAGTGAGGGATCCAATCAGCCCCAGCATTTT. It translates to CASSEGSNQPQHF.

The genes are TRBV5-4 and TRBJ2-7; 10 bases map to TRBD2. V was clipped by 4 bases and J by 3 bases; unmatched bases: 7. Germline CDR1 and CDR2: SGHNT and YYREEE (reference sequence). The CDR3 contains 15 residues. The DNA for the CDR3 is TGTGCCAGCAGCCAAGATCGGACTAGCGGCTACGAGCAGTACTTC. Protein sequence: CASSQDRTSGYEQYF.

The chain uses TRBV7-8 and TRBJ2-3; D is uncertain. This CDR3 region has 17 residues. Germline values: CDR1 SGHVS, CDR2 FQNEAQ. With 0 bases removed from V and 0 bases from J, the gap between germline ends came to 13 bases. The CDR3 nucleotides are TGTGCCAGCAGCTTAGCGGGCTCTGTCCCTAGCACAGATACGCAGTATTTT. Translation gives CASSLAGSVPSTDTQYF.

This clone has only a few counts. The rearrangement links TRBV7-6 to TRBJ2-2, with a weak D call TRBD2 (5 bases). Germline V gene data show CDR1 as SGHVS and CDR2 as FNYEAQ. The ends were cut back, 4 bases at V and 6 bases at J, with 6 bases in the middle. The CDR3 contains 12 residues. The CDR3 spells CASSSRAGELFF. The CDR3, as DNA: TGTGCCAGCAGCTCGAGGGCCGGGGAGCTGTTTTTT.

The gene calls are TRBV7-6 and TRBJ1-1; 9 bases are a match to TRBD1. CDR3 length: 21 residues. Germline lookup yields CDR1 SGHVS and CDR2 FNYEAQ. The V and J ends lost 0 bases and 5 bases, in that order; junction bases with no gene match: 22. CDR3 in DNA: TGTGCCAGCAGCTTAGCGGGCAAAGAATTCAAGACAGGGGGTAGAGGGACTGAAGCTTTCTTT. It is translated as CASSLAGKEFKTGGRGTEAFF.